Listed here is a single TCR beta chain. The source of the sample is a study of PD-L1 blockade in urothelial cancer. Patients were living with locally advanced or metastatic urothelial carcinoma. Patients yielded 1 to 8 samples each, pretreatment and on-treatment. Measured with immunoSEQ multiplex PCR; TCRdb has only the in-frame clones, and not every one. There are roughly 60,000 clones in the sample; almost 85% occur only once, and approximately 4% lies in the top ten. Germline V lookup: CDR1 SNHLY, CDR2 FYNNEI. CDR3 size: 16 residues. The V and J ends lost 2 bases and 4 bases respectively, with 14 bases between them.

V gene TRBV2 combines with J gene TRBJ1-4; no clear D gene. This clonotype was sampled from a man in his 70s with urothelial cancer. The sequencing used PBMCs, collected around atezolizumab (anti-PD-L1) treatment. In nucleotides, the CDR3 is TGTGCCAGCAGTGAAAGCAAAGGAGCGGATAATGAAAAACTGTTTTTT. Translating gives CASSESKGADNEKLFF.